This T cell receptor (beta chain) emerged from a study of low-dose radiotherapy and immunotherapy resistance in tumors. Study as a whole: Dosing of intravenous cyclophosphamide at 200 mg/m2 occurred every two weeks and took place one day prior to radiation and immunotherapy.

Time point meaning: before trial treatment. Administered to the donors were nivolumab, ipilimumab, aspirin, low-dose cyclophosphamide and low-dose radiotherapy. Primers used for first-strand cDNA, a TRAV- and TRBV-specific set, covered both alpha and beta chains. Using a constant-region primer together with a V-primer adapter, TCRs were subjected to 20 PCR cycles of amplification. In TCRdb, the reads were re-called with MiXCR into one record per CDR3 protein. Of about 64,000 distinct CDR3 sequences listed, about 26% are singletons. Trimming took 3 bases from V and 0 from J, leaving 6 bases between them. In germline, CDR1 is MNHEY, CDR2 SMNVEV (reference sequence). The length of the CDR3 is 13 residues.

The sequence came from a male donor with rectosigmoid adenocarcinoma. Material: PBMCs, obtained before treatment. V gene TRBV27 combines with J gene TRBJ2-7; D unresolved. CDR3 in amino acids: CASSFGPSYEQYF. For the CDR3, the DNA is TGTGCCAGCAGTTTCGGCCCCTCCTACGAGCAGTACTTC.